Listed below are T cell receptor beta chains from one sample, sequenced in a study of blood T cell repertoires in COVID-19. Generated by immunoSEQ multiplex PCR, the TCRdb table keeps only in-frame clones and is missing some. The data show around 99,000 clones, about 79% seen once. Sequenced input: peripheral blood. These receptors were obtained from a woman of 80 years or more with active or convalescent COVID-19. Both conserved end residues are part of each CDR3. The D gene is left open where the match is weak. Only some rows state a clone size, as once, few, many or a class for expanded clones.

few,.,TRBJ2-3,TRBV5-1,TGCGCCAGCAGCTTGGAACGGGAGTCAGATACGCAGTATTTT,CASSLERESDTQYF
.,TRBD2,TRBJ2-1,TRBV12-5,TGTGCTAGTACCCGCGGGAGCTCCTACAATGAGCAGTTCTTC,CASTRGSSYNEQFF
.,TRBD1,TRBJ1-2,TRBV28,TGTGCCAGCAGTTTCCCGGACAGGGGGAAGGGCTACACCTTC,CASSFPDRGKGYTF
.,TRBD1,TRBJ1-2,TRBV27,TGTGCCAGCAGTTTTGCAGGGGGCAGGTATGGCTACACCTTC,CASSFAGGRYGYTF
.,.,TRBJ1-5,TRBV19,TGTGCCAGTACCCCACCCTCGGGCAGCGGTCCTAATCAGCCCCAGCATTTT,CASTPPSGSGPNQPQHF
.,TRBD1,TRBJ2-5,TRBV5-5,TGTGCCAGCAGCTTGAGTGACAGGGGGCCAGGGAAGACCCAGTACTTC,CASSLSDRGPGKTQYF
.,.,TRBJ1-1,TRBV5-1,TGCGCCAGCAGCTTGGACAGGGAGGGCACTGAAGCTTTCTTT,CASSLDREGTEAFF
.,.,TRBJ2-2,TRBV7-3,TGTGCCAGCAGCTTAATGGCTAGCCCATACGACACCGGGGAGCTGTTTTTT,CASSLMASPYDTGELFF
.,TRBD2,TRBJ2-1,TRBV3-1/TRBV3-2,TGTGCCAGCAGCCAAGATCGGACTAGCGCAAGCTCCTACAATGAGCAGTTCTTC,CASSQDRTSASSYNEQFF
.,.,TRBJ2-7,TRBV3-1/TRBV3-2,TGTGCCAGCAAATTAGGGGGCTCCTACGAGCAGTACTTC,CASKLGGSYEQYF
.,.,TRBJ1-2,TRBV6-2/TRBV6-3,TGTGCCAGCAGCGATCCCCCGGAGGGCTACACCTTC,CASSDPPEGYTF
.,TRBD2,TRBJ2-5,TRBV20-1,TGCAGTGCTAGTTTTCCTAGCGGGGTTGTTGGCCAAGAGACCCAGTACTTC,CSASFPSGVVGQETQYF
.,.,TRBJ1-5,TRBV7-9,TGTGCCAGCAGGAAGGACGGGAATAGCAATCAGCCCCAGCATTTT,CASRKDGNSNQPQHF
once,.,TRBJ2-7,TRBV3-1/TRBV3-2,TGTGCCAGCAGCCAAGATCTCATGAGCTCCTACGAGCAGTACTTC,CASSQDLMSSYEQYF
.,TRBD2,TRBJ2-5,TRBV5-4,TGTGCCAGCAGCTTGGTAGCGGGAGAAGAGACCCAGTACTTC,CASSLVAGEETQYF
.,.,TRBJ1-2,TRBV28,TGTGCCAGCAGTTTAACAGCCGCCTATGGCTACACCTTC,CASSLTAAYGYTF
.,TRBD1,TRBJ2-3,TRBV7-2,TGTGCCAGCAGCCGTTCGGACAGGTCAACGCAGTATTTT,CASSRSDRSTQYF
.,.,TRBJ2-3,TRBV28,TGTGCCAGCAGCCAAACACGGCGGGGGCAGTATTTT,CASSQTRRGQYF
.,.,TRBJ2-7,TRBV6-5,TGTGCCAGCAGTTACTCGGAGGGTGGGGTCTACGAGCAGTACTTC,CASSYSEGGVYEQYF
.,.,TRBJ2-6,TRBV30,TGTGCCTGGGACGATACAGGGATGAAGGCCAACGTCCTGACTTTC,CAWDDTGMKANVLTF
.,TRBD1,TRBJ1-6,TRBV19,TGTGCCAGTAGGCCTACAGGGGACCGTTCACCCCTCCACTTT,CASRPTGDRSPLHF
.,.,TRBJ2-7,TRBV18,TGTGCCAGCTCGGAGGGACTGTCCTACGAGCAGTACTTC,CASSEGLSYEQYF
.,.,TRBJ2-1,TRBV7-9,TGTGCCAGCAGCCCCGGAGTGCCCTACAATGAGCAGTTCTTC,CASSPGVPYNEQFF
.,TRBD1,TRBJ2-5,TRBV5-1,TGCGCCAGCAGCTCGCCGGACAGGGGAGAGACCCAGTACTTC,CASSSPDRGETQYF
.,.,TRBJ2-5,TRBV20-1,TGCAGTGCTGGCCCTCAAGAGACCCAGTACTTC,CSAGPQETQYF
.,.,TRBJ2-2,TRBV10-3,TGTGCCATCAGTGAGCGCACAGGGTGGTTGTCCGGGGAGCTGTTTTTT,CAISERTGWLSGELFF
.,.,TRBJ1-5,TRBV27,TGTGCCAGCAGTTCGGTGAATCAGCCCCAGCATTTT,CASSSVNQPQHF
.,.,TRBJ1-4,TRBV28,TGTGCCAGCAGTCTTCCCCAAGCGAGGAATGAAAAACTGTTTTTT,CASSLPQARNEKLFF
.,TRBD1,TRBJ1-1,TRBV2,TGTGCCAGTTCGACAGGGAGGAACACTGAAGCTTTCTTT,CASSTGRNTEAFF
.,TRBD1,TRBJ2-5,TRBV3-1/TRBV3-2,TGTGCCAGCAGCCCTGGACAGGTTCAAGAGACCCAGTACTTC,CASSPGQVQETQYF
.,TRBD2,TRBJ2-5,TRBV5-4,TGTGCCAGCAGCTCCCGACTAGCGGGAGTCTCCGGAGAGACCCAGTACTTC,CASSSRLAGVSGETQYF
.,TRBD2,TRBJ2-7,TRBV6-6,TGTGCCAGCACTAAGAGGACTAGCGGGAGGTGGGACGAGCAGTACTTC,CASTKRTSGRWDEQYF
.,.,TRBJ2-5,TRBV10-3,TGTGCCATCAGTGAGTCGGGAGGCCAAGAGACCCAGTACTTC,CAISESGGQETQYF
.,TRBD2,TRBJ2-7,TRBV9,TGTGCCAGCAGCGTAGGGGGCGGGAGTCCCCACGAGCAGTACTTC,CASSVGGGSPHEQYF
.,TRBD1,TRBJ2-7,TRBV19,TGTGCCAGTAGTTTACCCGGGACAGGGGGCACCTACGAGCAGTACTTC,CASSLPGTGGTYEQYF
.,TRBD2,TRBJ2-3,TRBV7-2,TGTGCCAGCAGCTTAGTCTACGGCGGGAGAGGCGCAGATACGCAGTATTTT,CASSLVYGGRGADTQYF
.,TRBD2,TRBJ2-6,TRBV19,TGTGCCAGTAGTATGGTTACTAGCGGGTTCTCTGGGGCCAACGTCCTGACTTTC,CASSMVTSGFSGANVLTF
.,.,TRBJ2-1,TRBV30,TGTGCCTGGAGCCGCCGGACTACGGGTGAGCAGTTCTTC,CAWSRRTTGEQFF
.,.,TRBJ2-2,TRBV6-6,TGTGCCAGCGAGAAAGGACTTTTCCCCGGGGAGCTGTTTTTT,CASEKGLFPGELFF
.,.,TRBJ1-1,TRBV9,TGTGCCAGCAGCGTAGCAGGGTCTGCTGAAGCTTTCTTT,CASSVAGSAEAFF
.,.,TRBJ2-7,TRBV10-3,TGTGCCATCAGTGAGTCGACGGGGTACTACGAGCAGTACTTC,CAISESTGYYEQYF
.,.,TRBJ2-7,TRBV7-9,TGTGCCAGCAGCTTAAACGGCGGGACGTCAGGCGAGCAGTACTTC,CASSLNGGTSGEQYF